Below, 2 T cell receptor beta chains from the same sample are listed, as sequenced in a study of beta chain features in type 1 diabetes. The study reverse transcribed the entire isolated RNA, so it sequenced expressed TCRB transcripts. The table came from immunoSEQ multiplex PCR; TCRdb's copy has only in-frame clones and leaves some out. Of about 900,000 clones in the sample, roughly 15% were seen once. Sequencing was carried out using naive CD4+ T cells from blood. These TCRs come from a woman younger than 35 in good health.

The V and J genes are TRBV28 and TRBJ2-7; no firm D call. V lost 11 bases to trimming and J lost 0 bases, with 20 bases between them. Looked up from germline, CDR1 is MDHEN and CDR2 is SYDVKM. The CDR3 is 15 amino acids. For the CDR3, the DNA is TGTGCCTCCTTCTCAAGAGAGGCGAGCTCCTACGAGCAGTACTTC. Its protein product is CASFSREASSYEQYF.

This chain links TRBV5-4 with TRBJ2-3; no definite D call. Trimming cost V 3 bases and J 6 bases, with 8 bases left between them. Looked up from germline, CDR1 is SGHNT and CDR2 is YYREEE (reference sequence). This CDR3 has 12 amino acids. CDR3 residues: CASSSAFDTQYF. CDR3 nucleotides: TGTGCCAGCAGCTCGGCTTTCGATACGCAGTATTTT.